This T cell receptor (beta chain) is from a study of CD8 T cells in ankylosing spondylitis. Study findings and constraints: A TCR beta motif made of several highly homologous variants seemed typical of ankylosing spondylitis blood.

TCRdb independently ran MiXCR on the 5' RACE reads; one entry per CDR3 protein. The profile shows approximately 540,000 distinct CDR3 sequences, more than 9.5% of them singletons. Ten or more counts support this clonotype. Its target is not known. The CDR3 spans 17 residues. Unmatched junction bases numbered 4, after V lost 5 bases and J lost 0 bases. Germline V lookup: CDR1 LNHNV, CDR2 YYDKDF (reference sequence). Sequenced material: blood, either unsorted or a sorted T cell fraction (not recorded which). The TCR originated in a male donor with ankylosing spondylitis. The chain links TRBV15 to TRBJ2-4; 13 bases are shared with TRBD2. CDR3 region: CATSPGLAGLAKNIQYF. CDR3 nucleotides: TGTGCCACCAGCCCGGGACTAGCGGGGCTAGCCAAAAACATTCAGTACTTC.